Listed here is a single T cell receptor (beta chain). Some clones are missing from TCRdb's copy, which holds only in-frame ones; the method was immunoSEQ multiplex PCR. The sample holds roughly 120,000 clones; approximately 89% are singletons and the top ten take approximately 3.2%. These data originate in a study of control samples from healthy donors and cancer patients. The clonotype was recovered from a man aged 35 to 55 in good health. The specimen was blood.

CDR3 DNA: TGCGCCAGCAGTTTTATCTATAGCAATCAGCCCCAGCATTTT. Amino acid sequence: CASSFIYSNQPQHF. The chain couples TRBV10-2 to TRBJ1-5, with no clear D. This CDR3 region has 14 residues. CDR1 and CDR2 from the germline V gene are WSHSY and SAAADI. V was shortened by 5 bases and J by 0 bases, with 8 bases between the two germline ends.